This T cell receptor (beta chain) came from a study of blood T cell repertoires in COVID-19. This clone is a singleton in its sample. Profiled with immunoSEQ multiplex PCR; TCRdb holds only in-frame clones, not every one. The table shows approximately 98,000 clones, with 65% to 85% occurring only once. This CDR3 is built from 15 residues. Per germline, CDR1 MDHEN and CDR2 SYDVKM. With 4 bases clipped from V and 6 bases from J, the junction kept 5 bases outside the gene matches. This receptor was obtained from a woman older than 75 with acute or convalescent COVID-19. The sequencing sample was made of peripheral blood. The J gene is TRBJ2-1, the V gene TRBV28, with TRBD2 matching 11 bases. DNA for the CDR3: TGTGCCAGCAGTTACCGACTAGCGGGGACCAATGAGCAGTTCTTC. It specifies CASSYRLAGTNEQFF.